Presented here are 21 T cell receptor beta chains from one specimen sequenced in a study of cytomegalovirus exposure and HLA in healthy donors. Primers included in the PCR were 60 Vbeta and 13 Jbeta primers. Here immunoSEQ multiplex PCR was the method, and the copy in TCRdb shows in-frame clones only, minus some. The sample holds some 110,000 clones, 65% to 85% seen once. Specimen: PBMCs. These receptors were taken from a man aged 45-65 years in good health and CMV-seropositive.

This chain joins TRBV7-9 and TRBJ2-2; no clear D. The germline CDR1 and CDR2 sequences are SEHNR and FQNEAQ (reference sequence). V shed 4 bases and J shed 13 bases, with 13 bases lying between them. The CDR3 extends over 12 amino acids. The CDR3 region has the DNA TGTGCCAGCAGCTCCCCCTCGAAGAGGCTGTTTTTT. Its translation is CASSSPSKRLFF.

The chain carries TRBV13 and TRBJ2-3, with D unresolved. Germline V CDR1 and CDR2: PRHDT, FYEKMQ (reference sequence). CDR3 size: 13 residues. Trimming shortened V by 7 bases and J by 2 bases, and 10 bases separated the two germline ends. DNA for the CDR3: TGTGCCAGCACCGCGAGATCCACAGATACGCAGTATTTT. It codes for CASTARSTDTQYF. Combining the CDR3 with reference TRBV13 and TRBJ2-3 gives the whole variable domain AAGVIQSPRHLIKEKRETATLKCYPIPRHDTVYWYQQGPGQDPQFLISFYEKMQSDKGSIPDRFSAQQFSDYHSELNMSSLELGDSALYFCASTARSTDTQYFGPGTRLTVL.

This sequence joins TRBV7-2 and TRBJ2-1; D ambiguous. The CDR3 has 13 amino acids. CDR1 SGHTA and CDR2 FQGNSA come from the germline V gene. Trimming took off 0 bases at V and 7 bases at J, with 7 bases between the two ends. The CDR3 region is CASSLAQRNEQFF. In DNA form, the CDR3 reads TGTGCCAGCAGCTTAGCGCAGAGGAATGAGCAGTTCTTC.

This clone was counted a few times. At one end the junction does not follow the germline gene, possibly because of a read error. V usage is TRBV7-9 and J usage is TRBJ2-7; 11 nucleotides match TRBD1. There are 15 residues in the CDR3. The germline CDR1 and CDR2 sequences are SEHNR and FQNEAQ (reference sequence). Here the CDR3 DNA reads TGTTCCAGCAGCCGCGGGACAGGGGGACTCTACGAGCAGTACTTC. It encodes CSSSRGTGGLYEQYF.

This rearrangement joins TRBV18 to TRBJ1-1; the D gene is possibly TRBD1 (5 bases). The V end lost 6 bases, the J end lost 1 base, and 9 bases lay between the germline ends. CDR1 is KGHSH and CDR2 is LQKENI in the germline V gene. This CDR3 contains 13 residues. The CDR3 DNA sequence: TGTGCCAGCTCGCCGACAGCGAACACTGAAGCTTTCTTT. This gives the protein CASSPTANTEAFF.

The chain links TRBV27 to TRBJ1-6, with a possible D match to TRBD1 (6 bases). The germline gives CDR1 MNHEY, CDR2 SMNVEV (reference sequence). This CDR3 has 13 residues. Trimming took 8 bases from V and 6 from J, leaving 11 bases between them. The CDR3 sequence: CASRTGLNSPLHF. The CDR3 nucleotides are TGTGCCAGCCGAACAGGGCTTAATTCACCCCTCCACTTT.

This chain connects TRBV28 to TRBJ2-7, with D possibly matching TRBD1 (5 bases). The V end lost 3 bases, the J end lost 0 bases, and 12 bases lay between the germline ends. The CDR3 sequence is 15 residues long. CDR1 and CDR2 from the germline V gene are MDHEN and SYDVKM. DNA for the CDR3: TGTGCCAGCAGTTTGCCAGGGTCGAGCTCCTACGAGCAGTACTTC. Translating gives CASSLPGSSSYEQYF.

This chain links TRBV7-6 with TRBJ2-1; D may be TRBD1 (6 bases). Germline V gene sequence: CDR1 SGHVS, CDR2 FNYEAQ. V dropped 5 bases and J dropped 0 bases, with 14 bases sitting between them. The length of the CDR3 is 16 residues. The CDR3 protein is CASSQQGGPSYNEQFF. CDR3 nucleotide sequence: TGTGCCAGCAGCCAACAGGGCGGGCCCTCCTACAATGAGCAGTTCTTC.

The V gene is TRBV18, the J gene TRBJ2-1, with TRBD2 identical over 8 bases. Germline CDR1 KGHSH, CDR2 LQKENI. The CDR3 sequence is 16 residues long. Trimming took 2 bases from V and 6 from J; bases not matched to a gene: 9. The CDR3 here is CASSPTSGLGGNEQFF. Here the CDR3 DNA reads TGTGCCAGCTCACCAACTAGCGGCCTCGGGGGCAATGAGCAGTTCTTC.

The V and J genes are TRBV11-2 and TRBJ2-4; D gene uncertain. Deletions cut 6 bases from V and 1 base from J, with 10 bases between. CDR3 size: 14 residues. Per germline, CDR1 SGHAT and CDR2 FQNNGV. CDR3 region: CASSSSLAKNIQYF. DNA for the CDR3: TGTGCCAGCAGTTCTTCTCTGGCCAAAAACATTCAGTACTTC.

J is TRBJ2-2 and V is TRBV5-4; the D gene is possibly TRBD1 (5 bases). The CDR3 has 18 residues. The germline V gene encodes CDR1 SGHNT and CDR2 YYREEE (reference sequence). Trimming left V 4 bases short and J 0 bases short, with 19 bases between. The CDR3 nucleotides are TGTGCCAGCAGCGGGGCCACCGAGTGGCACACGAACACCGGGGAGCTGTTTTTT. Translating gives CASSGATEWHTNTGELFF.

The chain joins TRBV19 to TRBJ1-1; 8 bases agree with TRBD1. J gave up 1 base and V 6 bases, and 10 bases lay outside the gene matches. Germline values: CDR1 LNHDA, CDR2 SQIVND (reference sequence). The CDR3 is 16 amino acids. The CDR3 DNA sequence: TGTGCCAGTAGAATCGACAGGGGACTCTGGAACACTGAAGCTTTCTTT. Its translation: CASRIDRGLWNTEAFF.

The chain recombines TRBV7-9 with TRBJ2-6; 10 bases are shared with TRBD1. V shed 6 bases and J 2 bases; nucleotides not matched to a gene: 10. The CDR3 is made up of 18 amino acids. Germline loops: CDR1 SEHNR, CDR2 FQNEAQ (reference sequence). The CDR3 loop reads CASSPSRDRGTGANVLTF. The CDR3 DNA reads as TGTGCCAGCAGTCCGTCCCGGGACAGGGGAACTGGGGCCAACGTCCTGACTTTC.

The chain couples TRBV28 to TRBJ2-3; 12 nucleotides match TRBD2. CDR3 length: 17 residues. In germline, CDR1 is MDHEN, CDR2 SYDVKM. V lost 6 bases and J lost 4; bases outside the gene matches: 11. The DNA of the CDR3 is TGTGCCAGCAGCCGAGGACTAGCGGGAAGTATTGCAGATACGCAGTATTTT. Protein sequence: CASSRGLAGSIADTQYF.

This clone was seen more than once but under ten times. The rearrangement joins TRBV7-2 to TRBJ2-1; TRBD2 aligns across 13 bases. V trimming: 5 bases; J trimming: 10 bases; junction bases outside the gene matches: 5. This CDR3 comprises 14 residues. CDR1 and CDR2 (germline): SGHTA, FQGNSA. In DNA form, the CDR3 reads TGTGCCAGCAGCCCGGGACTAGCGGGGTACGAGCAGTTCTTC. It encodes CASSPGLAGYEQFF.

The gene calls are TRBV7-9 and TRBJ2-3, with D unclear. This CDR3 is built from 17 residues. V lost 6 bases and J lost 1, with 20 bases in between. Germline V lookup: CDR1 SEHNR, CDR2 FQNEAQ (reference sequence). CDR3 loop: CASRPPRRARGTDTQYF. The CDR3 region has the DNA TGTGCCAGCAGGCCCCCGAGGCGAGCCCGGGGCACAGATACGCAGTATTTT.

The chain links TRBV6-5 to TRBJ2-3, with 7 bases identical to TRBD1. Unmatched junction bases numbered 9, after V lost 4 bases and J lost 14 bases. The CDR3 consists of 12 residues. Germline loops: CDR1 MNHEY, CDR2 SVGAGI. The CDR3 nucleotides are TGTGCCAGCAGTTCGATAGGACAGGAAGGGTATTTT. It yields the protein CASSSIGQEGYF.

This clone was observed a single time. This chain uses TRBV7-2 with TRBJ2-6; D may be TRBD1 (7 bases). This CDR3 contains 14 residues. Germline assignment: CDR1 SGHTA and CDR2 FQGNSA. Trimming took 5 bases from V and 3 from J, leaving 8 bases between them. The CDR3 DNA follows: TGTGCCAGCAGCCAGGGGGGTGGGGCCAACGTCCTGACTTTC. This gives the protein CASSQGGGANVLTF.

The chain employs TRBV10-2 and TRBJ2-7; 10 nucleotides line up with TRBD2. The V gene's germline CDR1 is WSHSY and CDR2 SAAADI. The CDR3 sequence is 13 residues long. The trim removed 5 bases at V and 6 bases at J, leaving 4 bases unmatched. The CDR3 nucleotides read TGCGCCAGCAGTCCTAGCGGGAGTAGCGAGCAGTACTTC. Its protein product is CASSPSGSSEQYF.

This clone was detected only a few times. The genes are TRBV28 and TRBJ1-5; perhaps TRBD1 as D (5 bases). V shed 5 bases and J shed 6 bases, with 17 bases lying between them. The CDR3 is 15 residues long. Germline CDR1 MDHEN, CDR2 SYDVKM. The CDR3 sequence is CASSKSQGRVQPQHF. The CDR3 bases are TGTGCCAGCAGTAAAAGCCAGGGAAGGGTTCAGCCCCAGCATTTT.

This chain uses TRBV27 with TRBJ2-7; TRBD2 agrees at 14 bases. Germline assignment: CDR1 MNHEY and CDR2 SMNVEV (reference sequence). This CDR3 contains 16 residues. Unmatched junction bases numbered 8, after V lost 4 bases and J lost 6 bases. For the CDR3, the DNA is TGTGCCAGCAGTTCCCCCGGGACTAGCGGGAGTCCCGAGCAGTACTTC. Translation: CASSSPGTSGSPEQYF.